Listed here are 11 T cell receptor beta chains from one sample, sequenced in a study of regulatory T cells in long-lasting Graves disease. Both iRepertoire HTBI primers and Arm-PCR of CDR3 regions were used to build the TCR beta libraries. A single record per CDR3 protein comes from TCRdb applying MiXCR to the multiplex PCR reads. Of around 400,000 distinct CDR3 sequences listed, around 23% are singletons. Time point reported: persistent/refractory GD, antithyroid drugs over 5 years with positive TRAb. Following extraction of RNA from PBMCs, that RNA was used to make the TCR library. The sample consisted of peripheral blood mononuclear cells (PBMCs), taken when the disease was refractory, from a patient treated with antithyroid drugs. The receptors come from a woman between 40 and 55 years old with Graves disease.

This clonotype was recorded once. This sequence joins TRBV5-5 and TRBJ2-3; maybe TRBD1 (5 bases). From germline, CDR1 is SGHKS and CDR2 YYEKEE (reference sequence). The CDR3 has 15 amino acids. The V and J ends lost 2 bases and 0 bases respectively, with 10 bases between them. CDR3: CASSLQVSSTDTQYF. Written as DNA, the CDR3 is TGTGCCAGCAGCTTACAGGTCAGCAGCACAGATACGCAGTATTTT.

This clonotype has a count of ten or more. The rearrangement joins TRBV27 to TRBJ2-7; 7 bases line up with TRBD1. The trim removed 0 bases at V and 7 bases at J, leaving 9 bases unmatched. The CDR3 covers 15 residues. Germline V CDR1 and CDR2: MNHEY, SMNVEV (reference sequence). CDR3 loop: CASSLSETGKLEQYF. The CDR3 nucleotides read TGTGCCAGCAGTTTATCCGAGACAGGGAAATTGGAGCAGTACTTC.

Comments on this clonotype: A read error is possible here, since a much larger clone lies one base away. This sequence joins TRBV12-3 or TRBV12-4 and TRBJ1-2; 8 positions match TRBD1. V dropped 8 bases and J dropped 6; count of bases not matched to a gene: 14. The CDR3 has 15 residues. The DNA for the CDR3 is TGTGCCAGCGGTACCCGACAGGGGCTGTCTGATGGCTACACCTTC. The encoded protein is CASGTRQGLSDGYTF.

There are many counts of this clonotype. The J gene is TRBJ2-5, the V gene TRBV9; 12 bases map to TRBD2. CDR3 length equals 16 residues. Losses at the gene ends were 3 bases for V and 5 bases for J; bases not matched to a gene: 8. The germline V gene encodes CDR1 SGDLS and CDR2 YYNGEE. CDR3: CASSDGTSGQGETQYF. The CDR3 DNA reads TGTGCCAGCAGCGACGGGACTAGCGGGCAGGGCGAGACCCAGTACTTC.

Note on this clonotype: One base away lies a much larger clone, so this may be a sequencing read error. The conserved closing phenylalanine or tryptophan is absent in this CDR3, likely reflecting a read error. The DNA for the CDR3 is TGTGCCAGCAGTCCCAGGGACATCTCGGATCAGCCCCAGCATTCT. Translating it yields CASSPRDISDQPQHS. The chain joins TRBV28 to TRBJ1-5; perhaps TRBD1 as D (6 bases). Trimming left V 5 bases short and J 5 bases short, with 16 bases between. This CDR3 contains 15 residues. In germline, CDR1 is MDHEN, CDR2 SYDVKM.

This clonotype has more than one count but fewer than ten. Given a much more abundant clone one base away, this may be a read error. V is TRBV28 and J is TRBJ1-1; tentative D call: TRBD1 (6 bases). In germline, CDR1 is MDHEN, CDR2 SYDVKM. This CDR3 has 13 residues. CDR3 amino acids: CSSGGGMNTEAFF. As DNA, the CDR3 is TGTTCCAGCGGAGGGGGAATGAACACTGAAGCTTTCTTT.

V gene TRBV7-9 combines with J gene TRBJ1-6; D is ambiguous. The germline V and J ends were trimmed by 5 bases and 9 bases, with 8 bases remaining between them. The CDR3 has 12 residues. Germline loops: CDR1 SEHNR, CDR2 FQNEAQ (reference sequence). The DNA of the CDR3 is TGTGCCAGCAGCCTACCCTCTTCACCCCTCCACTTT. Protein: CASSLPSSPLHF.

The V call is TRBV6-1, the J call TRBJ1-1; a weak D match, TRBD1 (5 bases). Germline assignment: CDR1 MNHNS and CDR2 SASEGT. This CDR3 has 13 amino acids. The V end was cut by 6 bases, the J end by 5 bases, with 13 bases between. The CDR3 loop reads CASRRSGGTEAFF. CDR3 coding DNA: TGTGCCAGCAGAAGATCGGGGGGGACTGAAGCTTTCTTT.

This clonotype has a handful of counts. The chain recombines TRBV18 with TRBJ2-7; D gene ambiguous. The V gene's germline CDR1 is KGHSH and CDR2 LQKENI. Trimming removed 2 bases at V and 6 bases at J, with 11 bases between. The CDR3 is 13 amino acids. The CDR3 protein is CASSPGHLAEQYF. In nucleotides, the CDR3 is TGTGCCAGCTCACCAGGGCACTTAGCCGAGCAGTACTTC.

This sequence joins TRBV29-1 and TRBJ1-6; D is undetermined. Per the germline V gene, CDR1 is SQVTM and CDR2 is ANQGSEA. The CDR3 contains 13 residues. Trimming shortened V by 4 bases and J by 4 bases, and 8 bases separated the two germline ends. The CDR3 loop is CSVAADYNSPLHF. Written as DNA, the CDR3 is TGCAGCGTTGCCGCCGATTATAATTCACCCCTCCACTTT.

This clonotype was recorded many times. V gene TRBV12-3 or TRBV12-4 combines with J gene TRBJ1-1; tentative D call: TRBD1 (6 bases). V was shortened by 2 bases and J by 0 bases, with 10 bases between the two germline ends. The CDR3 extends over 15 amino acids. The CDR3 spells CASSLRGSMNTEAFF. The CDR3 DNA reads TGTGCCAGCAGTTTAAGGGGGTCAATGAACACTGAAGCTTTCTTT.